This T cell receptor beta chain appears in the sequencing data of a study of long-term antiretroviral therapy in people with HIV. The assay, immunoSEQ v3.0, was run at survey level. Clones were sequenced by immunoSEQ multiplex PCR, and TCRdb holds only the in-frame ones, with some missing. The sample lists some 22,000 clones; 70% to 90% were seen once. Germline V CDR1 and CDR2: SGHTA, FQGNSA. The germline V and J ends were trimmed by 4 bases and 6 bases, with 6 bases remaining between them. This CDR3 is 12 amino acids long. This specimen was unsorted PBMCs, taken 1.6 years after starting antiretroviral therapy. This rearrangement joins TRBV7-2 to TRBJ2-2; possible D gene TRBD2, 6 bases. The TCR sequence derives from a man aged 35 to 55 with HIV. The CDR3 sequence is CASSWRAGELFF. CDR3 nucleotide sequence: TGTGCCAGCAGCTGGAGGGCCGGGGAGCTGTTTTTT.